This T cell receptor (beta chain) derives from a study of T cells in Graves' hyperthyroidism and ophthalmopathy. Across the study: Peripheral blood sampling occurred at initial diagnosis, before any treatment. Findings and limits, study-wide: In blood, most of the thyroid clonotypes expanded above 0.001 were also present. Separating ophthalmopathy from stable hyperthyroidism was achieved by a 13 V-J model.

CDR3 size: 14 residues. With 4 bases removed from V and 6 bases from J, the gap between germline ends came to 14 bases. Germline CDR1 SGHTA, CDR2 FQGNSA. Thyroid ultrasound, orbital computed tomography, clinical symptoms, and serum thyroxine and TRAb underpinned diagnoses. This clonotype appeared many times. Its antigen remains unknown. RNA transcripts gave rise to amplified TCR beta CDR3 regions. Carried out on the TCR CDR3, a first-round RT-PCR used the HTBI primer set. MiXCR was run by TCRdb on the multiplex PCR reads, yielding one entry per CDR3 protein. The table records over 300,000 distinct CDR3 sequences, roughly an eighth of them present only once.

The J gene is TRBJ2-3, the V gene TRBV7-2, with D uncertain. Sequenced: blood. The TCR was taken from a middle-aged woman with Graves' ophthalmopathy. The chain's CDR3 is CASSSFLFVDTQYF. CDR3 DNA sequence: TGTGCCAGCAGCTCCTTTCTCTTCGTGGATACGCAGTATTTT.